This T cell receptor (beta chain) was retrieved from a study of Graves' ophthalmopathy and Graves' hyperthyroidism. Study as a whole: Peripheral blood was collected at initial diagnosis, before any treatment.

This clonotype was counted at least ten times. The antigen is not known. Excluded: other autoimmune disease, uncontrolled infection, pregnancy or lactation. Researchers took RNA transcripts and amplified TCR beta CDR3 regions from them. HTBI primers were employed in first-round RT-PCR, then a second-round multiplex PCR followed. TCRdb reprocessed the multiplex PCR reads with MiXCR, giving one entry per CDR3 protein. Of fewer than 250,000 distinct CDR3 sequences listed, under 30% are singletons. Germline lookup yields CDR1 LNHDA and CDR2 SQIVND (reference sequence). This CDR3 is built from 14 residues. The trim removed 5 bases at V and 7 bases at J, leaving 7 bases unmatched. General study results and limits: Discrimination between ophthalmopathy and stable hyperthyroidism by a 13-signature model showed nearly 90% sensitivity and about 80% specificity.

V is TRBV19 and J is TRBJ2-2; TRBD2 matches at 7 bases. The sequenced material came from peripheral blood. The TCR was taken from a man in his fifties with Graves' ophthalmopathy. The CDR3 bases are TGTGCCAGTAGTCTGGGGGGGAGGGACGGGGAGCTGTTTTTT. Translated, it gives CASSLGGRDGELFF.